This T cell receptor beta chain was retrieved from a study of blood T cell repertoires in COVID-19. This clone has just a few counts. Clones were sequenced by immunoSEQ multiplex PCR, and TCRdb holds only the in-frame ones, with some missing. In the table there are approximately 280,000 clones, 70% to 85% of which are singletons. CDR1 and CDR2 from the germline V gene are SGHTA and FQGNSA. Trimming took 3 bases from V and 4 from J; bases not matched to a gene: 6. The CDR3 runs 14 residues. V usage is TRBV7-2 and J usage is TRBJ2-7; 7 positions match TRBD1. The sequenced sample consisted of peripheral blood. This clonotype was obtained from a human donor with COVID-19, enrolled during active disease. The donor label of this sample is uncertain. CDR3 amino acids: CASSLGPGQYEQYF. CDR3 coding DNA: TGTGCCAGCAGCTTGGGGCCGGGACAGTACGAGCAGTACTTC.